The 8 T cell receptor beta chains presented below share a single source sample, sequenced in a study of blood T cell repertoires in COVID-19. TCRdb keeps only in-frame clones here, not all; method: immunoSEQ multiplex PCR. Seen here are 120,000 to 150,000 clones, over 75% observed once, and the top ten hold around 1.3%. The specimen was PBMCs or T cells enriched from blood (not recorded which). Every receptor here comes from a woman in her 30s with acute COVID-19.

The chain uses TRBV19 and TRBJ2-7; 7 bases match TRBD1. V trimming: 4 bases; J trimming: 3 bases; junction bases outside the gene matches: 9. The CDR3 consists of 15 residues. CDR1 is LNHDA, CDR2 SQIVND, per germline (reference sequence). CDR3 amino acids: CASSTATGRNYEQYF. The CDR3 DNA reads as TGTGCCAGTAGTACGGCGACAGGGAGAAACTACGAGCAGTACTTC.

The chain has TRBV30 and TRBJ1-5, with D perhaps matching TRBD1 (5 bases). Per germline, CDR1 GTSNPN and CDR2 SVGIG (reference sequence). Trimming took off 0 bases at V and 2 bases at J, with 17 bases between the two ends. This CDR3 spans 17 amino acids. The CDR3 bases are TGTGCCTGGAGTGTAAGCAGGGCCTCATTCGGCAATCAGCCCCAGCATTTT. This translates into CAWSVSRASFGNQPQHF.

This chain connects TRBV11-3 to TRBJ2-7; TRBD1 matches at 9 bases. This CDR3 contains 13 residues. Trimming at V came to 4 bases and at J to 4 bases, leaving 2 bases not matched to a gene. From germline, CDR1 is SGHNT and CDR2 YENEEA. As DNA, the CDR3 is TGTGCCAGCAGCTCCGGGACAGGGTACGAGCAGTACTTC. Protein product: CASSSGTGYEQYF.

The chain carries TRBV2 and TRBJ1-4, with 7 bases identical to TRBD1. There are 15 residues in the CDR3. Germline-derived CDR1 and CDR2 are SNHLY and FYNNEI. J lost 4 bases, V lost 4 bases, and 6 bases had no gene match. The DNA of the CDR3 is TGTGCCAGCAGTGCCTCGGGACAGAATAATGAAAAACTGTTTTTT. As protein: CASSASGQNNEKLFF. The whole variable domain, filled in from reference TRBV2 and TRBJ1-4, reads EPEVTQTPSHQVTQMGQEVILRCVPISNHLYFYWYRQILGQKVEFLVSFYNNEISEKSEIFDDQFSVERPDGSNFTLKIRSTKLEDSAMYFCASSASGQNNEKLFFGSGTQLSVL.

The chain carries TRBV4-1 and TRBJ1-1, with 8 bases matching TRBD1. Germline V gene sequence: CDR1 MGHRA, CDR2 YSYEKL. This CDR3 comprises 15 residues. J lost 5 bases, V lost 2 bases, and 7 bases had no gene match. The CDR3 loop is CASSQNTGGITEAFF. The CDR3 region has the DNA TGCGCCAGCAGCCAAAATACAGGGGGAATAACTGAAGCTTTCTTT.

The chain uses TRBV30 and TRBJ1-6; D uncertain. Trimming took 5 bases from V and 8 from J, leaving 10 bases between them. Germline V gene data show CDR1 as GTSNPN and CDR2 as SVGIG (reference sequence). The CDR3 is made up of 12 amino acids. The CDR3 spells CAWAGSDSPLHF. CDR3 nucleotide sequence: TGTGCCTGGGCGGGGTCGGATTCACCCCTCCACTTT.

The genes are TRBV29-1 and TRBJ2-7; D is perhaps TRBD2 (6 bases). With 0 bases removed from V and 0 bases from J, the gap between germline ends came to 6 bases. The CDR3 is 13 amino acids. Germline CDR1 and CDR2: SQVTM and ANQGSEA. The CDR3 DNA is TGCAGCGTTGAAGAGCGGGGCTCCTACGAGCAGTACTTC. It codes for CSVEERGSYEQYF.

The chain employs TRBV19 and TRBJ2-7; maybe TRBD1 (6 bases). CDR1 and CDR2 (germline): LNHDA, SQIVND (reference sequence). This CDR3 contains 13 residues. Trimming stripped 5 bases from V and 3 bases from J, with 11 bases between. DNA for the CDR3: TGTGCCAGTAGTGCCGGGACATACTACGAGCAGTACTTC. Translation: CASSAGTYYEQYF.